Here is one T cell receptor (beta chain) with its context. Its antigen remains undetermined. No much larger clone exists at a distance of one base, and base qualities are not known. What this sample's time point label stands for: baseline before first vaccination. The vaccinee samples were drawn from two UK trials, COV001 and COV002, one of which was a single-blind randomized controlled phase 2/3 trial testing AZD1222 (ChAdOx1 nCoV-19) in healthy adults. Trial participant PBMC samples were collected at day 0 and day 28 after the second dose for TCRbeta chain sequencing. The CDR3 regions of human TCRbeta chains were subjected to immunosequencing. The study's processing was this. Repertoire TCRs were checked for matches against a reference library of SARS-CoV-2-specific TCRs that had been generated using the MIRA antigen-specificity platform. Breadth meant the fraction of unique TCRs that were SARS-CoV-2-associated, whereas depth meant the fraction of total T cells that were SARS-CoV-2-associated. Each spike-specific TCR was assigned to its reactive spike region and to a CD4 or CD8 class using the MIRA data. Log10-transformed breadth and depth values were compared by one-way ANOVA with Sidak's multiple comparisons tests. TCRdb carries this immuneACCESS record with in-frame sequences only. Its versions omit some clonotypes, under half of them owing to an unresolved V gene in the studies checked, with the rest unexplained. D and trimming were read from the DNA, whereas the V and J calls and clone size are those reported in that table. Recorded for this sample are around 170,000 clones; 90% of them occurred a single time. The top ten clones comprise over 1.2% of the sample.

This record comes from a study of T cell responses to AZD1222 COVID-19 vaccine (dated by TCRdb to the early 2020s). With respect to the entire study: AZD1222 recipients with second doses at about 4 weeks or about 12 weeks were pooled, because spike-specific TCR depth and breadth did not differ between schedules. TCR sequencing was performed for about 240 trial participants, of whom 200 to 220 were given two doses of AZD1222 and approximately 25 were given two doses of MenACWY control vaccine. Trial participants were enrolled into age subgroups of 18-55, 56-69 and 70-plus years, which contained 148, 28 and 57 TCR-sequenced participants, respectively.

Relative to germline, V is 1 base shorter and J is 2 bases shorter, with 15 bases between their ends. From the germline V gene, CDR1 is MDHEN and CDR2 is SYDVKM. Its CDR3 holds 16 amino acids, cysteine through phenylalanine. Kept here is only the CDR3 DNA, which spans 48 bases and is read in frame from base 1. General conclusions and limits of the study: Participants were mostly white British, with more females than males. The authors suggested clonal diversity may have been underestimated. The 56-69-year group was small, and its depth increase did not reach significance, likely because of low power. Reportedly, almost half of the unique spike-specific TCRs recognized epitopes lying outside the regions that are mutated in the B.1.351 and B.1.1.7 variants. The vaccine-associated CD4 TCRs covered the entire spike protein, and the dominant responses fell in regions 160-218 and 743-854. Conclusions about previously exposed vaccinees are limited because only five to seven AZD1222 recipients were SARS-CoV-2 seropositive at baseline. After two AZD1222 doses, spike-specific TCR breadth and depth were significantly higher than at day 0 and than in MenACWY recipients. Because no samples from the day 14 peak response were available, repertoires could be characterized only after the peak T cell response.

This specimen was peripheral blood, taken on day 0 of AZD1222 vaccination. The rearrangement joined TRBV28 to TRBJ2-7; the D gene cannot be named for sure. The clonotype originates from an adult in good health. The CDR3 amino acid sequence is: CASSLSVTLLTYEQYF. The DNA is TGTGCCAGCAGTTTATCGGTGACGTTGCTAACCTACGAGCAGTACTTC.